This TCR beta chain was found in a study of T-cell reconstitution after alpha-beta-depleted transplantation in children. Points on this clonotype: At one end the junction does not follow the germline gene, possibly because of a read error.

A library of TCRbeta sequences, prepared with unique molecular identifiers, was generated. TCRdb redid the calling of the PCR reads with MiXCR, one entry per CDR3 protein. In the table there are 500,000 to 600,000 distinct CDR3 sequences, 15% to 20% of which are singletons. The length of the CDR3 is 15 residues. Germline lookup yields CDR1 SQVTM and CDR2 ANQGSEA. The V gene is TRBV29-1, the J gene TRBJ2-3; TRBD2 might be the D (6 bases). This clonotype originated in a human donor who donated a stem cell graft to a child with acute lymphoblastic leukemia. The source was PBMCs from the stem cell graft donor, collected from the stem cell graft. This CDR3 is CSVTDLASDADTHYF. The CDR3 region has the DNA TGCAGCGTTACGGATTTAGCTAGCGACGCAGATACGCACTATTTT.